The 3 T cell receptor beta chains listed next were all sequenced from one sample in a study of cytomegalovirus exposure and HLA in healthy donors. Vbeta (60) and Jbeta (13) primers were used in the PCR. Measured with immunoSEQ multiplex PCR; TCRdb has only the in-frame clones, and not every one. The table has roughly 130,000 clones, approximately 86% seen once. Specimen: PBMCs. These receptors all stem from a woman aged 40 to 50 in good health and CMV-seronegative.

CDR3 amino acids: CASMTANTEAFF. DNA for the CDR3: TGTGCCAGCATGACAGCGAACACTGAAGCTTTCTTT. The V gene is TRBV27, the J gene TRBJ1-1, with a tentative D call TRBD1 (5 bases). The CDR3 totals 12 residues. Germline V CDR1 and CDR2: MNHEY, SMNVEV (reference sequence). V was cut by 7 bases and J by 1 base, with 7 bases left in between.

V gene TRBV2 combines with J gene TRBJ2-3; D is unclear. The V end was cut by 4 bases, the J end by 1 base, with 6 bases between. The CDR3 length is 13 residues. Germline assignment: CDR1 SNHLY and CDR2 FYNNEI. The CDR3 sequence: CASSGQGTDTQYF. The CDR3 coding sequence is TGTGCCAGCAGTGGTCAGGGCACAGATACGCAGTATTTT. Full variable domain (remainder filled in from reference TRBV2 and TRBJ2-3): EPEVTQTPSHQVTQMGQEVILRCVPISNHLYFYWYRQILGQKVEFLVSFYNNEISEKSEIFDDQFSVERPDGSNFTLKIRSTKLEDSAMYFCASSGQGTDTQYFGPGTRLTVL.

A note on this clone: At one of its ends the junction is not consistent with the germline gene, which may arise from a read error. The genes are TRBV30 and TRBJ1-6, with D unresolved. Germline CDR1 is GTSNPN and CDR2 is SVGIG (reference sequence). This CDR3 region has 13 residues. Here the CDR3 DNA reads TGTGCCTGGCACGGACTAGATAATTCCCCCCTCCACTTT. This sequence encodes CAWHGLDNSPLHF.